Below are 19 T cell receptor beta chains sequenced from a single sample in a study of OX40 agonist ivuxolimab in advanced cancers. Method: immunoSEQ multiplex PCR; TCRdb's copy keeps in-frame clones and lacks some. The sample holds about 86,000 clones, 89% seen once. Sequenced here: CD4+ or CD8+ T cells sorted from blood, sampled in a trial of the OX40 agonist ivuxolimab. These receptors came from an adult with an advanced solid tumor such as melanoma, head and neck, liver or kidney cancer.

The chain couples TRBV28 to TRBJ1-5; 8 nucleotides agree with TRBD1. This CDR3 is built from 15 residues. V lost 2 bases and J lost 5; bases outside the gene matches: 5. The V gene's germline CDR1 is MDHEN and CDR2 SYDVKM. DNA for the CDR3: TGTGCCAGCAGTTTACTCAGGGGGCTCTATCAGCCCCAGCATTTT. The encoded protein is CASSLLRGLYQPQHF.

V and J are TRBV28 and TRBJ2-1; D remains ambiguous. Between the trimmed V and J ends, which lost 8 bases and 1 base, there was a span of 12 bases. The CDR3 contains 14 residues. CDR1 and CDR2 from the germline V gene are MDHEN and SYDVKM. The CDR3 region has the DNA TGTGCCAGCCTCCGGCTAGGTTCCTACAATGAGCAGTTCTTC. Translation gives CASLRLGSYNEQFF.

The J gene is TRBJ2-5, the V gene TRBV7-9, with TRBD1 as a possible D gene (5 bases). The CDR3 sequence is 14 residues long. In germline, CDR1 is SEHNR, CDR2 FQNEAQ (reference sequence). V lost 1 base and J lost 7, with 13 bases in between. The CDR3 sequence: CASSLGSQGTTQYF. For the CDR3, the DNA is TGTGCCAGCAGCTTAGGTAGCCAGGGAACGACCCAGTACTTC. Full variable domain (rest looked up from reference TRBV7-9 and TRBJ2-5): DTGVSQNPRHKITKRGQNVTFRCDPISEHNRLYWYRQTLGQGPEFLTYFQNEAQLEKSRLLSDRFSAERPKGSFSTLEIQRTEQGDSAMYLCASSLGSQGTTQYFGPGTRLLVL.

The chain carries TRBV4-3 and TRBJ2-6; D might be TRBD1 or TRBD2, each matching 5 bases. The length of the CDR3 is 14 residues. Germline CDR1 and CDR2: LGHNA and YSLEER. Deletions cut 4 bases from V and 5 bases from J, with 9 bases between. As DNA, the CDR3 is TGCGCCAGCAGCCCCGGGGCCCGGGCCAACGTCCTGACTTTC. Translated, it gives CASSPGARANVLTF.

The V call is TRBV19, the J call TRBJ2-1, with 11 bases lining up with TRBD2. This CDR3 has 18 residues. Germline V gene lookup returns CDR1 LNHDA and CDR2 SQIVND (reference sequence). V lost 0 bases to trimming and J lost 5 bases; unmatched junction nucleotides: 9. The CDR3 region is CASSIDLTSGVKDNEQFF. CDR3 DNA: TGTGCCAGTAGTATAGATCTGACTAGCGGGGTTAAGGACAATGAGCAGTTCTTC.

The rearrangement uses TRBV29-1 and TRBJ2-3; 15 positions agree with TRBD2. CDR1 and CDR2 (germline): SQVTM, ANQGSEA. Unmatched junction bases numbered 5, after V lost 4 bases and J lost 0 bases. The CDR3 contains 17 residues. CDR3 DNA sequence: TGCAGCGTTGGACAGGGACTAGCGGGGGGAAGCACAGATACGCAGTATTTT. Encoded protein: CSVGQGLAGGSTDTQYF.

This chain joins TRBV5-1 and TRBJ2-3; D might be TRBD1 or TRBD2, each matching 5 bases. V lost 2 bases and J 6 bases, leaving 16 bases between the germline ends. The CDR3 covers 15 residues. Germline lookup yields CDR1 SGHRS and CDR2 YFSETQ. CDR3 sequence (DNA): TGCGCCAGCAGCTTAGGGGACCCCCGATTCGATACGCAGTATTTT. Protein sequence: CASSLGDPRFDTQYF.

The chain joins TRBV27 to TRBJ2-5, with no clear D. Germline lookup yields CDR1 MNHEY and CDR2 SMNVEV (reference sequence). The CDR3 covers 17 residues. Trimming stripped 2 bases from V and 0 bases from J, with 16 bases between. In DNA, the CDR3 is TGTGCCAGCAGTTTAGCGTATCGATCACTGTACCAAGAGACCCAGTACTTC. Protein product: CASSLAYRSLYQETQYF.

J is TRBJ1-1 and V is TRBV7-9, with D perhaps matching TRBD1 (5 bases). The CDR3 has 15 residues. Per germline, CDR1 SEHNR and CDR2 FQNEAQ (reference sequence). V was pared by 2 bases and J by 1 base, with 11 bases between. CDR3 sequence: CASSLRDGTNTEAFF. In DNA, the CDR3 is TGTGCCAGCAGCTTACGGGATGGGACGAACACTGAAGCTTTCTTT.

This sequence joins TRBV28 and TRBJ2-7, with D perhaps being TRBD1 or TRBD2 (5 bases each). The germline V gene has CDR1 MDHEN and CDR2 SYDVKM. V gave up 2 bases and J gave up 6 bases, with 17 bases separating them. The CDR3 consists of 15 residues. CDR3 loop: CASSLGTGTQGEQYF. DNA for the CDR3: TGTGCCAGCAGTTTAGGAACCGGGACCCAAGGCGAGCAGTACTTC.

V gene TRBV7-9 combines with J gene TRBJ2-1; 12 positions agree with TRBD1. Germline-derived CDR1 and CDR2 are SEHNR and FQNEAQ (reference sequence). The CDR3 is 16 amino acids. The V segment lost 5 bases and the J segment 14 bases; nucleotides outside the gene matches: 16. The CDR3 bases are TGTGCCAGCAGCCACCTGCCGGGACAGGGGGCGCACCAGAAGTTCTTC. The encoded protein is CASSHLPGQGAHQKFF. The full variable domain, in which reference TRBV7-9 and TRBJ2-1 provide the parts outside the CDR3, is DTGVSQNPRHKITKRGQNVTFRCDPISEHNRLYWYRQTLGQGPEFLTYFQNEAQLEKSRLLSDRFSAERPKGSFSTLEIQRTEQGDSAMYLCASSHLPGQGAHQKFFGPGTRLTVL.

The V call is TRBV7-2, the J call TRBJ1-4; D is unclear. The CDR3 is made up of 14 amino acids. Trimming left V 5 bases short and J 0 bases short, with 7 bases between. The V gene's germline CDR1 is SGHTA and CDR2 FQGNSA. The CDR3 region has the DNA TGTGCCAGCAGCCCCAGCACAACTAATGAAAAACTGTTTTTT. The encoded protein is CASSPSTTNEKLFF.

This clone was detected only once. V and J are TRBV2 and TRBJ2-3; tentative D call: TRBD2 (6 bases). Trimming took off 6 bases at V and 9 bases at J, with 19 bases between the two ends. Per germline, CDR1 SNHLY and CDR2 FYNNEI. The CDR3 is 14 amino acids. The CDR3 loop is CASRFSGSSGTQYF. The CDR3 DNA sequence: TGTGCCAGCAGGTTTAGCGGCTCGTCAGGCACGCAGTATTTT.

The CDR3 reads CASSKDRSQETQYF. CDR3 sequence (DNA): TGTGCCAGCAGTAAGGACAGGTCCCAAGAGACCCAGTACTTC. The chain has TRBV2 and TRBJ2-5; TRBD1 matches 7 bases. Germline V lookup: CDR1 SNHLY, CDR2 FYNNEI. This CDR3 region has 14 residues. The junction had 4 bases not matched to a gene; V was cut back by 5 bases and J by 1 base.

This clone was observed once. The V and J genes are TRBV28 and TRBJ1-2; the match to TRBD1 covers 12 bases. V shed 4 bases and J 3 bases; nucleotides not matched to a gene: 12. Germline assignment: CDR1 MDHEN and CDR2 SYDVKM. The CDR3 extends over 18 amino acids. The CDR3 loop is CASSSYTGTGGRHYGYTF. In DNA, the CDR3 is TGTGCCAGCAGTTCCTACACCGGGACAGGGGGCCGCCACTATGGCTACACCTTC.

The rearrangement uses TRBV25-1 and TRBJ1-1; D is uncertain. Trimming took off 10 bases at V and 0 bases at J, with 12 bases between the two ends. In germline, CDR1 is MGHDK, CDR2 SYGVNS. This CDR3 has 13 amino acids. In nucleotides, the CDR3 is TGTGCCACTCTCGGACGGTTGAACACTGAAGCTTTCTTT. It codes for CATLGRLNTEAFF.

The genes are TRBV19 and TRBJ1-2, with D perhaps TRBD1 (6 bases). V dropped 5 bases and J dropped 5 bases, with 15 bases sitting between them. Looked up from germline, CDR1 is LNHDA and CDR2 is SQIVND (reference sequence). The CDR3 consists of 14 residues. The CDR3 DNA reads TGTGCCAGTAGTGACAGGTCAGCGGGGTATGGCTACACCTTC. This codes for CASSDRSAGYGYTF.

The chain couples TRBV14 to TRBJ2-7, with TRBD1 matching over 8 bases. Germline lookup yields CDR1 SGHDN and CDR2 FVKESK. Trimming at V came to 1 base and at J to 1 base, leaving 6 bases not matched to a gene. This CDR3 comprises 16 residues. CDR3 residues: CASSQADRVLSYEQYF. In nucleotides, the CDR3 is TGTGCCAGCAGCCAAGCGGACAGGGTCCTGTCCTACGAGCAGTACTTC.

The chain recombines TRBV28 with TRBJ1-1; TRBD1 is a possible D gene (5 bases). The CDR3 sequence is 13 residues long. Germline V gene lookup returns CDR1 MDHEN and CDR2 SYDVKM. With 7 bases removed from V and 4 bases from J, the gap between germline ends came to 13 bases. The CDR3, as DNA: TGTGCCAGCACCGCGGGGGGAGTCACTGAAGCTTTCTTT. It specifies CASTAGGVTEAFF.